The T cell receptor beta chain under discussion was sequenced for a study of immune heterogeneity within non-small cell lung tumors. Study-level results: Some T-cell receptor beta clonotypes occurred at high frequency. These high-frequency clonotypes were largely distinct between individual patients. Recurrence of identical dominant CDR3 beta clonotypes was observed across tumor sites within a patient, alongside site-unique high-frequency clones.

TCR beta CDR3 was amplified by multiplex PCR using 32 V and 13 J primers. Using its own MiXCR run on the multiplex PCR reads, TCRdb lists one record per CDR3 protein. Among 9,500 to 13,000 distinct CDR3 sequences listed, around 30% were seen once. Template input, which was bulk tumor genomic DNA, totaled roughly 590 ng per sample. Taken during surgery, several biopsies per primary tumor were spaced as far apart as possible within the tumor mass. Untreated, newly diagnosed non-small cell lung cancer patients underwent curative surgery. This clonotype was recorded once. As yet, its antigen is unknown. This CDR3 has 15 amino acids. The V gene's germline CDR1 is SGHTA and CDR2 FQGNSA. V was cut by 5 bases and J by 2 bases, with 14 bases left in between.

The rearrangement links TRBV7-2 to TRBJ2-3, with a weak D call TRBD2 (5 bases). This receptor was obtained from a woman aged 45-65 years with non-small cell lung cancer. What was sequenced was lung tumor tissue. The CDR3 DNA reads TGTGCCAGCAGCGCCCGGGGAGACATCACAGATACGCAGTATTTT. This gives the protein CASSARGDITDTQYF.